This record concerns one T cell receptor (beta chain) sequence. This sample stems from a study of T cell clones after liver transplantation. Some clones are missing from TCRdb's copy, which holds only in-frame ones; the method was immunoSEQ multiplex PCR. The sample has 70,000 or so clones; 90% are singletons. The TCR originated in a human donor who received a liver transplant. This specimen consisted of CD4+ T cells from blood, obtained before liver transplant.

CDR3 bases: TGTGCCATCAGTGAGTCCCGCGTGGGGCCTAGCTCCTACGAGCAGTACTTC. Translation: CAISESRVGPSSYEQYF. This rearrangement joins TRBV10-3 to TRBJ2-7, with a possible D match to TRBD1 (5 bases). The V and J ends lost 0 bases and 0 bases respectively, with 15 bases between them. Germline CDR1 ENHRY, CDR2 SYGVKD. The CDR3 contains 17 residues.